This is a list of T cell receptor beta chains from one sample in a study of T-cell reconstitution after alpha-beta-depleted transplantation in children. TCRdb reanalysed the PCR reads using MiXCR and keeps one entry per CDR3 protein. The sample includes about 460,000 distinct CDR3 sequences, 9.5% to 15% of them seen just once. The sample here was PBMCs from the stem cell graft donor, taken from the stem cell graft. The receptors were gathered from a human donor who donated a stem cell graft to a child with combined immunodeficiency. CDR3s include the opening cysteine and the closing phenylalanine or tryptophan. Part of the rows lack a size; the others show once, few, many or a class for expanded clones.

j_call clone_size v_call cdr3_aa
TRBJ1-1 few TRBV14 CASSQGRAGTNTEAFF
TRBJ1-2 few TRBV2 CASSDARDSPLGYTF
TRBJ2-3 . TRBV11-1 CASRPDSYTDTQYF
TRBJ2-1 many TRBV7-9 CASSLGLTGFSYNEQFF
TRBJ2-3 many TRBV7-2 CASSLVVGTSGTQYF
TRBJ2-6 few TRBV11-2 CASSLDRLLISGANVLTF
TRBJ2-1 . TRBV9 CASSVTGLSYNEQFF
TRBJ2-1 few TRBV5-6 CASSNLLSSYNEQFF
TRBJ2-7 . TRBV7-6 CASSNNMGSHEQYF
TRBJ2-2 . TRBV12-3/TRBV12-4 CASGATRATGELFF
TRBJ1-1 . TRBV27 CASSLDRASEAFF
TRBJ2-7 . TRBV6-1 CASSRWGVGYEQYF
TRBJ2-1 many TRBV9 CASSPLGTGYNEQFF
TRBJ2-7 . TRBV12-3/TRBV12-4 CASSGLAVSSYEQYF
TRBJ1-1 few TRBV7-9 CASSLVDTGDTEAFF
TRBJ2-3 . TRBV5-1 CASSLQATTSTDTQYF
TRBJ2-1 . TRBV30 CAWSVGGGSYNEQFF
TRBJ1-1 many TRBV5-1 CASSAGQNTEAFF
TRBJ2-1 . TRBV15 CATSRRPGPAYNEQFF
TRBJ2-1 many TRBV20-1 CSTNGYRADEQFF
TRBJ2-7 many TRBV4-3 CASSQVRGEQYF
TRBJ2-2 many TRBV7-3 CASSRRRAANTGELFF
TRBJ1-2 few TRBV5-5 CASSVLGQGHGYTF
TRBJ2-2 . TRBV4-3 CASSQGYGHTGELFF
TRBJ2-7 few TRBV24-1 CATSDFQIGRESSYEQYF
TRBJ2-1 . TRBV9 CASSARGGVEVNEQFF
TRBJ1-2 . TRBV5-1 CASSRTAGIGYGYTF
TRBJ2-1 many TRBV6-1 CASRLSGSSYNEQFF
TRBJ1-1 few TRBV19 CASSIATENTEAFF